Listed below are T cell receptor beta chains from one sample, sequenced in a study of blood T cell repertoires in COVID-19. TCRdb's table, derived via immunoSEQ multiplex PCR, lists solely in-frame clones and lacks some. The sample lists over 200,000 clones; 80% to 90% were seen once. Sequenced: PBMCs or T cells enriched from blood (not recorded which). The origin of the receptors is a woman in her forties or fifties who had recovered from COVID-19. CDR3s include the opening cysteine and the closing phenylalanine or tryptophan. The D gene is left open where the match is weak. Expanded clones get a size class; other rows say once, few or many, or leave the size out.

CDR3aa,CDR3nt,v_gene,abundance,d_gene,j_gene
CASSQGYNEQFF,TGTGCCAGCAGCCAGGGCTACAATGAGCAGTTCTTC,TRBV6-5,.,.,TRBJ2-1
CASSFTSGRSYEQYF,TGCGCCAGCAGCTTTACTAGCGGGAGATCCTACGAGCAGTACTTC,TRBV5-1,.,TRBD2,TRBJ2-7
CASSIIQGEAFF,TGTGCCAGTAGTATTATCCAGGGGGAAGCTTTCTTT,TRBV19,few,.,TRBJ1-1
CASSVLRGGIGELFF,TGTGCCAGCAGTGTCCTGAGGGGGGGGATCGGGGAGCTGTTTTTT,TRBV25-1,.,.,TRBJ2-2
CASNAGTSSYNEQFF,TGTGCCAGTAATGCCGGGACTAGCTCCTACAATGAGCAGTTCTTC,TRBV27,.,TRBD2,TRBJ2-1
CAWSSKRDKNEQFF,TGTGCCTGGAGTTCCAAGCGGGATAAGAATGAGCAGTTCTTC,TRBV30,once,TRBD2,TRBJ2-1
CASSPGTNNNEQFF,TGTGCCAGCAGTCCAGGGACAAATAACAATGAGCAGTTCTTC,TRBV28,.,.,TRBJ2-1
CASSLGIGGESSYEQYF,TGTGCCAGCAGCTTAGGGATCGGCGGGGAGAGCTCCTACGAGCAGTACTTC,TRBV11-3,.,.,TRBJ2-7
CASSLRDRVSNEQFF,TGTGCCAGCAGCCTCCGGGACAGGGTTTCCAATGAGCAGTTCTTC,TRBV5-4,.,TRBD1,TRBJ2-1
CASSLSNGLQAFF,TGTGCCAGCAGTTTGTCAAATGGACTTCAAGCTTTCTTT,TRBV28,.,.,TRBJ1-1
CASSRTVDTEAFF,TGTGCCAGTAGTCGGACAGTGGACACTGAAGCTTTCTTT,TRBV19,.,.,TRBJ1-1
CSVPGGAYGYTF,TGCAGCGTACCAGGGGGCGCCTATGGCTACACCTTC,TRBV29-1,.,TRBD1,TRBJ1-2
CAWSLSGTGGYGYTF,TGTGCCTGGAGTTTGTCAGGGACAGGGGGATATGGCTACACCTTC,TRBV30,few,TRBD1,TRBJ1-2
CASKMTGSVYGYTF,TGTGCCAGCAAAATGACAGGGTCTGTCTATGGCTACACCTTC,TRBV28,.,TRBD1,TRBJ1-2
CASSTLGQGVQNIQYF,TGTGCCAGCTCAACCCTGGGACAGGGGGTTCAAAACATTCAGTACTTC,TRBV18,once,TRBD1,TRBJ2-4
CASSWGGEAFF,TGTGCCAGCAGTTGGGGGGGAGAAGCTTTCTTT,TRBV28,once,.,TRBJ1-1
CASSHFGSWDSYGYTF,TGTGCCAGCAGCCACTTCGGAAGTTGGGACAGCTATGGCTACACCTTC,TRBV3-1/TRBV3-2,.,TRBD1,TRBJ1-2
CASSPSIPFSPSEETQYF,TGTGCCAGCAGCCCCTCGATCCCCTTTTCTCCTTCTGAGGAGACCCAGTACTTC,TRBV4-2,once,.,TRBJ2-5
CASSQGDSQTQYF,TGTGCCAGCAGCCAAGGGGACTCCCAGACCCAGTACTTC,TRBV3-1/TRBV3-2,.,.,TRBJ2-5
CSVDLTSSYTF,TGCAGCGTTGATCTCACAAGTAGCTACACCTTC,TRBV29-1,.,.,TRBJ1-2
CASSFDRGGQPQHF,TGTGCCAGCAGCTTTGACAGGGGGGGACAGCCCCAGCATTTT,TRBV7-2,few,TRBD1,TRBJ1-5
CASSVYTYNEQFF,TGTGCCAGCAGCGTTTATACTTACAATGAGCAGTTCTTC,TRBV9,.,.,TRBJ2-1
CASSQQGFGVEKLFF,TGTGCCAGCAGCCAACAGGGGTTTGGCGTCGAAAAACTGTTTTTT,TRBV3-1/TRBV3-2,.,.,TRBJ1-4
CASRQDRGDTQYF,TGTGCCAGCAGACAGGACAGGGGCGATACGCAGTATTTT,TRBV2,.,TRBD1,TRBJ2-3
CASSYWGTGVNYGYTF,TGTGCCAGCAGTTATTGGGGGACAGGAGTTAACTATGGCTACACCTTC,TRBV28,.,TRBD1,TRBJ1-2
CASAPGTSSVSSYNEQFF,TGTGCCAGCGCCCCCGGGACTAGCTCTGTAAGCTCCTACAATGAGCAGTTCTTC,TRBV6-4,.,TRBD2,TRBJ2-1
CASSLVPGGTGELFF,TGCGCCAGCAGCTTGGTTCCAGGAGGTACCGGGGAGCTGTTTTTT,TRBV5-1,.,.,TRBJ2-2
CAWSPGLAGGPETQYF,TGTGCCTGGAGTCCCGGGCTAGCGGGAGGGCCGGAGACCCAGTACTTC,TRBV30,.,TRBD2,TRBJ2-5
CASRDRGKNIQYF,TGTGCCAGCAGAGACAGGGGGAAAAACATTCAGTACTTC,TRBV2,once,TRBD1,TRBJ2-4
CASRGTGETQYF,TGTGCTAGCAGGGGGACAGGGGAGACCCAGTACTTC,TRBV7-7,.,TRBD1,TRBJ2-5
CASSFRTATAYEQYF,TGTGCCAGCAGCTTTAGGACAGCGACAGCCTACGAGCAGTACTTC,TRBV7-9,.,.,TRBJ2-7
CASSLREFTYEQYF,TGTGCCAGCAGTTTGAGAGAGTTTACCTACGAGCAGTACTTC,TRBV28,.,.,TRBJ2-7
CATSRTGAKNYGYTF,TGTGCCACCAGCAGGACAGGGGCGAAGAACTATGGCTACACCTTC,TRBV15,.,TRBD1,TRBJ1-2
CASSFLQGARNEQFF,TGTGCCAGCAGCTTTTTGCAGGGGGCGCGAAATGAGCAGTTCTTC,TRBV7-2,.,TRBD1,TRBJ2-1
CASRRGIGETQYF,TGTGCCAGCAGAAGGGGGATTGGAGAGACCCAGTACTTC,TRBV6-5,.,.,TRBJ2-5
CASGAGMNTEAFF,TGTGCCAGCGGGGCCGGTATGAACACTGAAGCTTTCTTT,TRBV2,.,.,TRBJ1-1
CASSQPGTLYGYTF,TGCGCCAGCAGCCAACCAGGCACCCTCTATGGCTACACCTTC,TRBV4-1,.,.,TRBJ1-2
CATQTAQNTGELFF,TGTGCCACCCAGACAGCCCAAAACACCGGGGAGCTGTTTTTT,TRBV19,.,.,TRBJ2-2
CASSLRLAANTGELFF,TGCGCCAGCAGCTTGAGGTTAGCGGCGAACACCGGGGAGCTGTTTTTT,TRBV5-1,.,.,TRBJ2-2
CASRRRDRFNEKLFF,TGTGCCAGCAGACGCAGGGACAGGTTTAATGAAAAACTGTTTTTT,TRBV28,.,TRBD1,TRBJ1-4
CASSLTQGDSYEQYF,TGTGCCAGCAGCTTAACACAGGGAGACTCCTACGAGCAGTACTTC,TRBV7-9,.,.,TRBJ2-7
CASSDPGQGPSGRCSKGAKNIQYF,TGTGCCAGCAGTGACCCAGGACAGGGCCCTAGCGGGAGGTGCTCGAAAGGAGCCAAAAACATTCAGTACTTC,TRBV6-4,.,TRBD2,TRBJ2-4
CASSLGLDTEAFF,TGCGCCAGCAGCTTGGGACTTGACACTGAAGCTTTCTTT,TRBV5-1,.,.,TRBJ1-1
CASSFPQGEVRKTQYF,TGCGCCAGCAGCTTTCCACAGGGGGAGGTGAGAAAGACCCAGTACTTC,TRBV5-1,.,TRBD1,TRBJ2-5
CASSFQGTYGYTF,TGTGCCAGCAGTTTTCAGGGGACCTATGGCTACACCTTC,TRBV27,.,.,TRBJ1-2
CASSLKGDHQPQHF,TGTGCCAGCAGCTTAAAAGGGGATCATCAGCCCCAGCATTTT,TRBV7-2,.,.,TRBJ1-5
CASSLDRPSGNTIYF,TGTGCCAGCAGTCTAGACAGGCCTTCTGGAAACACCATATATTTT,TRBV2,once,.,TRBJ1-3
CASTPRGNSNQPQHF,TGTGCCAGCACCCCAAGGGGGAATAGCAATCAGCCCCAGCATTTT,TRBV2,.,.,TRBJ1-5
CASSDGQTITDTQYF,TGCGCCAGCAGTGACGGGCAGACTATCACAGATACGCAGTATTTT,TRBV10-1,.,.,TRBJ2-3
CASSLDVDREGDTQYF,TGCGCCAGCAGCTTGGACGTGGACAGGGAGGGAGATACGCAGTATTTT,TRBV5-1,.,.,TRBJ2-3
CASSSTTGSTDTQYF,TGCGCCAGCAGCTCAACTACAGGGTCCACAGATACGCAGTATTTT,TRBV5-1,.,.,TRBJ2-3
CASSFPRNGELFF,TGCGCCAGCAGCTTCCCGAGGAACGGGGAGCTGTTTTTT,TRBV5-1,.,.,TRBJ2-2
CASSVGGQVREAFF,TGTGCCAGCAGCGTGGGGGGACAGGTCCGTGAAGCTTTCTTT,TRBV9,.,TRBD1,TRBJ1-1
CASSQRQGDYEQYF,TGCGCCAGCAGCCAGAGACAGGGGGACTACGAGCAGTACTTC,TRBV5-1,.,TRBD1,TRBJ2-7
CASRGPSSYNSPLHF,TGTGCCAGCAGGGGGCCGAGCTCCTATAATTCACCCCTCCACTTT,TRBV28,.,.,TRBJ1-6